This T cell receptor beta chain is drawn from a study of blood T cell repertoires in COVID-19. For the study at large: Samples representing acute and convalescent COVID-19 were sourced from the United States, Italy and Spain. T cells, B-cell-depleted T cells, or PBMCs provided the cDNA or gDNA that served as material.

Under the authors' procedure: Researchers report that nucleated cell counts were estimated from reference gene primer amplification. TCRdb's table, derived via immunoSEQ multiplex PCR, lists solely in-frame clones and lacks some. V, J and clone size are those of that table, while D and trimming were read from the DNA. Seen here are about 260,000 clones, around 83% observed once, and the top ten hold 3.6%. The CDR3 has 13 residues. The J segment lost 3 bases and the V segment lost 4 bases, leaving 3 bases of the junction unmatched. CDR1 and CDR2 from the germline V gene are SGHRS and YFSETQ. The TCR was taken from a man aged 18 to 29 with active or convalescent COVID-19. The source material was peripheral blood. This sequence joins TRBV5-1 and TRBJ2-5; 7 nucleotides align to TRBD1. The CDR3 bases are TGCGCCAGCAGCGCTGACAGGGAAGAGACCCAGTACTTC. This encodes CASSADREETQYF.